This entry is about one TCR beta chain. As yet, its antigen is unknown. This entry is derived from a study of T cells in localized non-small cell lung cancer. Whole-study results and caveats: In the blood, greater T cell density corresponded to longer overall survival.

CDR1 is LGHNA, CDR2 YNFKEQ, per germline. The V end was cut by 0 bases, the J end by 0 bases, with 9 bases between. This CDR3 has 15 amino acids. Assay used: immunoSEQ multiplex PCR; TCRdb lists only in-frame clones, some missing. The sample consists of tens of thousands of clones, roughly 86% of them appearing once. This clonotype was sampled from a female donor aged 60 or older with stage I squamous cell lung carcinoma. This sample comprised peripheral blood, obtained before any cancer treatment. The chain links TRBV4-2 to TRBJ2-7, with D possibly matching TRBD1 (5 bases). The CDR3: CASSQDRQSSYEQYF. In nucleotides, the CDR3 is TGTGCCAGCAGCCAAGATCGACAGTCCTCCTACGAGCAGTACTTC.